This T cell receptor (beta chain) originates from a study of OX40 agonist ivuxolimab in advanced cancers. Study-level background: Two patients with cutaneous melanoma and one with hepatocellular carcinoma, three in total, showed partial responses.

Repertoires were generated with immunoSEQ multiplex PCR, while TCRdb's copy carries only in-frame clones and drops some. This table has 50,000 to 75,000 clones, roughly nine tenths appearing once. V was pared by 6 bases and J by 2 bases, with 13 bases between. Germline V gives CDR1 LNHDA, CDR2 SQIVND (reference sequence). The CDR3 totals 14 residues. General study results and limits: At doses 0.1 to 3.0 mg/kg, CD4+ and CD8+ clones expanded. Certain nonresponding patients likewise had low normalized T-cell clonal expansion.

Notes on this clone: Its antigen is currently unknown.

The sequenced sample was CD4+ or CD8+ T cells sorted from blood, obtained in a trial of the OX40 agonist ivuxolimab. V usage is TRBV19 and J usage is TRBJ1-2; a possible D gene is TRBD1 (5 bases). This TCR was recovered from an adult with an advanced solid tumor such as melanoma, head and neck, liver or kidney cancer. The CDR3 sequence is CASRFQGGNYGYTF. The DNA of the CDR3 is TGTGCCAGTAGATTTCAGGGAGGCAACTATGGCTACACCTTC.